This entry concerns a single T cell receptor (beta chain). Measured with immunoSEQ multiplex PCR; TCRdb has only the in-frame clones, and not every one. Of about 250,000 clones listed, over 80% are singletons. This CDR3 region has 15 residues. V shed 4 bases and J shed 0 bases, with 7 bases lying between them. In germline, CDR1 is SGHTA, CDR2 FQGNSA. The data derive from a study of blood T cell repertoires in COVID-19. The sequencing input was peripheral blood. The sequence was obtained from a human donor in a cohort sampled during active COVID-19. The chain carries TRBV7-2 and TRBJ2-6, with D uncertain. In nucleotides, the CDR3 is TGTGCCAGCAGCTCTACGAACTCTGGGGCCAACGTCCTGACTTTC. Translating gives CASSSTNSGANVLTF.